This T cell receptor (beta chain) was sequenced during a study of T cell responses to AZD1222 COVID-19 vaccine. This table comes from immunoSEQ multiplex PCR, and its TCRdb copy is limited to in-frame clones, with some not included. The sample lists some 170,000 clones; roughly nine tenths were seen once. CDR3 size: 12 residues. V lost 2 bases, J lost 3 bases, and 2 bases lay in between. In germline, CDR1 is MNHEY, CDR2 SVGEGT. The sample in question was peripheral blood, obtained on day 0 of AZD1222 vaccination. The chain employs TRBV6-2 or TRBV6-3 and TRBJ2-1; no reliable D call. The TCR sequence derives from an adult in good health. The CDR3 protein is CASSYGYNEQFF. CDR3 in DNA: TGTGCCAGCAGTTACGGCTACAATGAGCAGTTCTTC.